The rows below give T cell receptor beta chains drawn from one sample of a study of beta chain features in type 1 diabetes. TCRdb keeps only in-frame clones here, not all; method: immunoSEQ multiplex PCR. The data show over 200,000 clones, roughly a tenth seen once. The sequenced sample consisted of naive CD4+ T cells from blood. The receptor source for this set is a young man with type 1 diabetes. The CDR3 runs from the conserved cysteine through the conserved F or W. Each record gives: CDR3 protein, clone size, V gene, D gene, J gene. The D gene is left open where the match is weak. A row's size may be missing; if present it is once, few, many or a size class.

CDR3 protein: CTLPPGDRFCSNQPQHF; clone size: few; V gene: TRBV29-1; D gene: .; J gene: TRBJ1-5
CDR3 protein: CASSVDPGVQPQHF; clone size: few; V gene: TRBV9; D gene: .; J gene: TRBJ1-5
CDR3 protein: CASSRPGQGNYGYTF; clone size: .; V gene: TRBV4-1; D gene: TRBD1; J gene: TRBJ1-2
CDR3 protein: CASSQGTSGGLYNEQFF; clone size: few; V gene: TRBV4-3; D gene: TRBD2; J gene: TRBJ2-1
CDR3 protein: CASSIFPGANEQFF; clone size: few; V gene: TRBV19; D gene: .; J gene: TRBJ2-1
CDR3 protein: CASSPFSRTGELFF; clone size: .; V gene: TRBV7-2; D gene: .; J gene: TRBJ2-2
CDR3 protein: CASSYDWMDTQYF; clone size: few; V gene: TRBV7-2; D gene: .; J gene: TRBJ2-3
CDR3 protein: CASSPRQADSPLHF; clone size: few; V gene: TRBV18; D gene: .; J gene: TRBJ1-6
CDR3 protein: CATSRDGTSGGWEYF; clone size: few; V gene: TRBV15; D gene: TRBD2; J gene: TRBJ2-3
CDR3 protein: CASSLDRAQIAQYF; clone size: few; V gene: TRBV7-2; D gene: .; J gene: TRBJ2-5
CDR3 protein: CASSVGAGGHTGELFF; clone size: few; V gene: TRBV9; D gene: TRBD2; J gene: TRBJ2-2
CDR3 protein: CASSSIRGRGGELFF; clone size: few; V gene: TRBV11-2; D gene: .; J gene: TRBJ2-2
CDR3 protein: CASSLITGTGPYEQYF; clone size: .; V gene: TRBV28; D gene: TRBD1; J gene: TRBJ2-7
CDR3 protein: CASSSRGYQETQYF; clone size: few; V gene: TRBV9; D gene: .; J gene: TRBJ2-5
CDR3 protein: CASSLGAKNIQYF; clone size: few; V gene: TRBV28; D gene: .; J gene: TRBJ2-4
CDR3 protein: CASSLSFQSTDTQYF; clone size: .; V gene: TRBV27; D gene: .; J gene: TRBJ2-3
CDR3 protein: CASSFWYRDGTDTQYF; clone size: .; V gene: TRBV7-9; D gene: .; J gene: TRBJ2-3
CDR3 protein: CASSLSSGSYEQYF; clone size: few; V gene: TRBV7-9; D gene: TRBD2; J gene: TRBJ2-7
CDR3 protein: CASSLGGFGNTEAFF; clone size: few; V gene: TRBV5-1; D gene: TRBD1; J gene: TRBJ1-1
CDR3 protein: CASLVPQGNNEQFF; clone size: .; V gene: TRBV28; D gene: .; J gene: TRBJ2-1
CDR3 protein: CAITEGVVGTEAFF; clone size: few; V gene: TRBV10-3; D gene: .; J gene: TRBJ1-1
CDR3 protein: CASSLAGVIAGELFF; clone size: .; V gene: TRBV5-6; D gene: .; J gene: TRBJ2-2
CDR3 protein: CASSLDWANIQYF; clone size: few; V gene: TRBV7-9; D gene: .; J gene: TRBJ2-4
CDR3 protein: CASSRRQVAHEQYF; clone size: .; V gene: TRBV4-1; D gene: .; J gene: TRBJ2-7
CDR3 protein: CAISDRQLTGELFF; clone size: .; V gene: TRBV10-3; D gene: .; J gene: TRBJ2-2
CDR3 protein: CASSFDWYNEQFF; clone size: few; V gene: TRBV7-9; D gene: .; J gene: TRBJ2-1
CDR3 protein: CASSPGVRGNDQPQHF; clone size: .; V gene: TRBV18; D gene: .; J gene: TRBJ1-5
CDR3 protein: CASSLRGTDTSGTQYF; clone size: .; V gene: TRBV2; D gene: .; J gene: TRBJ2-5
CDR3 protein: CASSSTGGTQYF; clone size: .; V gene: TRBV28; D gene: TRBD1; J gene: TRBJ2-3
CDR3 protein: CATGTASYEQYF; clone size: .; V gene: TRBV19; D gene: .; J gene: TRBJ2-7
CDR3 protein: CASSGGSEAFF; clone size: few; V gene: TRBV18; D gene: .; J gene: TRBJ1-1
CDR3 protein: CASSPPLTGVAYEQYF; clone size: .; V gene: TRBV18; D gene: TRBD1; J gene: TRBJ2-7
CDR3 protein: CASSPFSGSSYNEQFF; clone size: few; V gene: TRBV18; D gene: .; J gene: TRBJ2-1
CDR3 protein: CAIRFDRGEEFF; clone size: .; V gene: TRBV10-3; D gene: TRBD1; J gene: TRBJ2-1
CDR3 protein: CGIVRTGSYNEQFF; clone size: .; V gene: TRBV29-1; D gene: TRBD1; J gene: TRBJ2-1
CDR3 protein: CASSTNDNAETQYF; clone size: few; V gene: TRBV2; D gene: .; J gene: TRBJ2-5
CDR3 protein: CASSEARGWYNEQFF; clone size: few; V gene: TRBV6-1; D gene: .; J gene: TRBJ2-1
CDR3 protein: CASSLMGVGEQFF; clone size: .; V gene: TRBV5-1; D gene: .; J gene: TRBJ2-1
CDR3 protein: CASSLAQGGQETQYF; clone size: few; V gene: TRBV5-1; D gene: .; J gene: TRBJ2-5
CDR3 protein: CASSVGVTNEKLFF; clone size: few; V gene: TRBV9; D gene: .; J gene: TRBJ1-4
CDR3 protein: CASSRPDRGSYEQYF; clone size: .; V gene: TRBV27; D gene: TRBD1; J gene: TRBJ2-7
CDR3 protein: CASRTPMGALGEQYF; clone size: few; V gene: TRBV28; D gene: .; J gene: TRBJ2-7
CDR3 protein: CASPEGAGEKLFF; clone size: .; V gene: TRBV7-3; D gene: .; J gene: TRBJ1-4
CDR3 protein: CASSLTSQIGNSPLHF; clone size: few; V gene: TRBV9; D gene: .; J gene: TRBJ1-6
CDR3 protein: CASSLDGSGELFF; clone size: .; V gene: TRBV7-7; D gene: .; J gene: TRBJ2-2
CDR3 protein: CASSDSGTGREYF; clone size: .; V gene: TRBV6-5; D gene: TRBD1; J gene: TRBJ2-7
CDR3 protein: CASGIPVPLNHEQYF; clone size: few; V gene: TRBV12-5; D gene: .; J gene: TRBJ2-7
CDR3 protein: CASSERDRNSPLHF; clone size: .; V gene: TRBV2; D gene: .; J gene: TRBJ1-6
CDR3 protein: CAIRQASEQYF; clone size: .; V gene: TRBV10-3; D gene: .; J gene: TRBJ2-7
CDR3 protein: CASSFQRSYQETQYF; clone size: .; V gene: TRBV7-2; D gene: .; J gene: TRBJ2-5
CDR3 protein: CASSVEVGGTEAFF; clone size: .; V gene: TRBV9; D gene: .; J gene: TRBJ1-1
CDR3 protein: CASSLLDSSSYEQYF; clone size: .; V gene: TRBV7-6; D gene: .; J gene: TRBJ2-7
CDR3 protein: CASSTTRGERAKNIQYF; clone size: few; V gene: TRBV7-8; D gene: .; J gene: TRBJ2-4
CDR3 protein: CASSKTGGTDTQYF; clone size: .; V gene: TRBV6-4; D gene: .; J gene: TRBJ2-3
CDR3 protein: CASSLGQQETQYF; clone size: .; V gene: TRBV7-8; D gene: TRBD1; J gene: TRBJ2-5
CDR3 protein: CASSPLSNQPQHF; clone size: .; V gene: TRBV7-9; D gene: .; J gene: TRBJ1-5
CDR3 protein: CASSSDRGGDTQYF; clone size: .; V gene: TRBV6-6; D gene: TRBD1; J gene: TRBJ2-3
CDR3 protein: CASSHSRRIDTQYF; clone size: few; V gene: TRBV11-2; D gene: .; J gene: TRBJ2-3
CDR3 protein: CASSVGQGRDEQYF; clone size: .; V gene: TRBV19; D gene: TRBD1; J gene: TRBJ2-7
CDR3 protein: CASSTGQGAYSNQPQHF; clone size: .; V gene: TRBV7-2; D gene: TRBD1; J gene: TRBJ1-5